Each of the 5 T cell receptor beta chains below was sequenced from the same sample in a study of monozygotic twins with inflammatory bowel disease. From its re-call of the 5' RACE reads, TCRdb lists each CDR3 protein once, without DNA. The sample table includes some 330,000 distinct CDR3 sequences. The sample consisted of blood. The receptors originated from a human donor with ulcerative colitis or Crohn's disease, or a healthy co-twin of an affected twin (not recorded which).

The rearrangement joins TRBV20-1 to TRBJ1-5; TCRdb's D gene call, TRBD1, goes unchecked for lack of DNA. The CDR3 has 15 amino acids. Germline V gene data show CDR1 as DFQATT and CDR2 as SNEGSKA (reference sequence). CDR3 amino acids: CSARDDRGWVQPQHF.

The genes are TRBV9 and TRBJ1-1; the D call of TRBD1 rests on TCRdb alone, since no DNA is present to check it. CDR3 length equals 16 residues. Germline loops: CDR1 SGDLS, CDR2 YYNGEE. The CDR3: CASSGGGWGVNTEAFF.

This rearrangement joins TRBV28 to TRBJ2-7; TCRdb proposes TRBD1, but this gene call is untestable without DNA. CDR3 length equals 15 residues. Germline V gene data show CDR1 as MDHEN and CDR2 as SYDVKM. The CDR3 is CASREGRTGSYEQYF.

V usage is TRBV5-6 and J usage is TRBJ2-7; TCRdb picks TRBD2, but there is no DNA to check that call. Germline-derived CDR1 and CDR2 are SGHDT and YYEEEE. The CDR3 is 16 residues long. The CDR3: CASSFQRFSGRDEQYF.

The CDR3 region is CASHRGIAKNIQYF. The chain uses TRBV25-1 and TRBJ2-4; the TCRdb call, TRBD1, lacks DNA for checking. CDR3 size: 14 residues. CDR1 is MGHDK, CDR2 SYGVNS, per germline.